This T cell receptor (beta chain) emerged from a study of human T cells and chemical hapten exposure. Study-wide points: Once DPC sensitization occurred, TCRs above 1 in 1000 frequency showed no change.

This clonotype appeared many times. Its antigen is unidentified. Germline CDR1 and CDR2: KGHDR and SFDVKD. The V end lost 0 bases, the J end lost 2 bases, and 9 bases lay between the germline ends. The CDR3 consists of 16 residues. Time point defined: patch test 3, about 24 weeks after DPC sensitization. Specified treatment: therapeutic diphenylcyclopropenone sensitization with weekly scalp DPC. TCRdb re-derived calls from the RACE reads in MiXCR, one entry per CDR3 protein. The sample contains about 84,000 distinct CDR3 sequences, roughly a tenth of which appear only once. The TCR was taken from a woman between 50 and 59 years old with alopecia areata. Some clones in this sample may be carry-over from other donors' samples. The chain carries TRBV24-1 and TRBJ2-2; TRBD1 is a possible D gene (5 bases). The sequencing used whole blood, collected in connection with sensitization to the hapten diphenylcyclopropenone (DPC). The CDR3 nucleotides read TGTGCCACCAGTGATTTGCGGCAGGGCAACACCGGGGAGCTGTTTTTT. Its translation is CATSDLRQGNTGELFF.